The clone carrying this T cell receptor beta chain was observed once. Its antigen is unknown. Library input was around 2 micrograms of DNA from cryopreserved PBMCs. Investigators sought sequencing depths of between 1 in 200,000 and 1 in 1 million T cells. Sequencing used immunoSEQ multiplex PCR; TCRdb keeps in-frame clones, though not all of them. The top ten hold 3.5% to 5.5% of the sample, which has roughly 180,000 clones, roughly 80% seen once. This sample is drawn from a study of cytotoxic CD8 clonotypes in ibrutinib-treated CLL. Germline V gene lookup returns CDR1 SGHRS and CDR2 YFSETQ. The CDR3 totals 17 residues. Trimming shortened V by 3 bases and J by 1 base, and 19 bases separated the two germline ends. Notes on the study in general: The study found baseline clonality above age-matched healthy donors, tracking circulating CD8+ T-cell counts. Sampling times (in sustained-remission versus progressing patients) were not the same.

The sequenced sample was PBMCs, obtained after 24 months of ibrutinib treatment. This sequence originates from a human donor with chronic lymphocytic leukemia. J is TRBJ1-2 and V is TRBV5-1; maybe TRBD1 (5 bases). CDR3 protein: CASSSGQSLIFNYGYTF. CDR3 coding DNA: TGCGCCAGCAGCTCAGGGCAGTCCCTTATATTTAACTATGGCTACACCTTC.